The rows below give T cell receptor beta chains drawn from one sample of a study of T cells in Graves' hyperthyroidism and ophthalmopathy. TCRdb recomputed calls from the multiplex PCR reads with MiXCR, one row per CDR3 protein. The sample yields 490,000 or so distinct CDR3 sequences, over 35% seen once. The sample consisted of peripheral blood or thyroid tissue (not recorded which). The receptors were gathered from an adult woman with Graves' disease, either hyperthyroidism or ophthalmopathy (not recorded which). Both conserved end residues are part of each CDR3. D genes are given only for firm matches. Clone size is stated in some rows and not others, as once, few, many or a class when expanded.

clone size: few
D gene: .
V gene: TRBV7-2
J gene: TRBJ1-5
CDR3 DNA: TGTGCCAGCAGCTTACAGGGCGCTCTGAGCAATCAGCCCCAGCATTTT
CDR3 protein: CASSLQGALSNQPQHF

clone size: many
D gene: .
V gene: TRBV20-1
J gene: TRBJ2-7
CDR3 DNA: TGCAGTGCTAGTTGGGACATCGGCGAGCAGTACTTC
CDR3 protein: CSASWDIGEQYF

clone size: .
D gene: TRBD2
V gene: TRBV19
J gene: TRBJ2-5
CDR3 DNA: TGTGCCAGTAGCCCTACCTCCGCCCGGGAGGCCCAAGAGACCCAGTACTTC
CDR3 protein: CASSPTSAREAQETQYF

clone size: many
D gene: .
V gene: TRBV29-1
J gene: TRBJ1-3
CDR3 DNA: TGCAGCGTTGAAGGGGGAAACACCATATATTTT
CDR3 protein: CSVEGGNTIYF

clone size: .
D gene: .
V gene: TRBV20-1
J gene: TRBJ2-5
CDR3 DNA: TGCAGTTCCGCGTCAGACATTACGACCCAGTACTTC
CDR3 protein: CSSASDITTQYF

clone size: many
D gene: TRBD1
V gene: TRBV5-1
J gene: TRBJ1-2
CDR3 DNA: TGCGCCAGCAGCTTAGACAGGGGAATTGCCTATGGCTACACCTTC
CDR3 protein: CASSLDRGIAYGYTF

clone size: .
D gene: .
V gene: TRBV20-1
J gene: TRBJ2-7
CDR3 DNA: TGCAGTGCCCCTCTAGCGTGGGAGCAGTACTTC
CDR3 protein: CSAPLAWEQYF

clone size: .
D gene: .
V gene: TRBV12-3/TRBV12-4
J gene: TRBJ1-2
CDR3 DNA: TGTGCCAGCAGTACCGGGGCGAACACCTTC
CDR3 protein: CASSTGANTF

clone size: many
D gene: .
V gene: TRBV5-8
J gene: TRBJ1-1
CDR3 DNA: TGTGCCAGCAGCCGAATACGGGATTTTAACACTGAAGCTTTCTTT
CDR3 protein: CASSRIRDFNTEAFF

clone size: many
D gene: TRBD2
V gene: TRBV19
J gene: TRBJ2-7
CDR3 DNA: TGTGCCAGTACCCCGGGAGCGGGACCATACTACGAGCAGTACTTC
CDR3 protein: CASTPGAGPYYEQYF

clone size: .
D gene: .
V gene: TRBV7-2
J gene: TRBJ2-7
CDR3 DNA: TGTGCCAGCAGTGAAAGTCGGACGGCTAAACGCTCCTACGAGCAGTACTTC
CDR3 protein: CASSESRTAKRSYEQYF

clone size: .
D gene: .
V gene: TRBV7-9
J gene: TRBJ2-7
CDR3 DNA: TGTGCCAGCAGCTTTTTGGCCGGGGTTGGATACGAGCAGTACTTC
CDR3 protein: CASSFLAGVGYEQYF

clone size: .
D gene: .
V gene: TRBV6-5
J gene: TRBJ1-5
CDR3 DNA: TGTGCCAGCAGTTACTCGCCTAGGGGCAATCAGCCCCAGCATTTT
CDR3 protein: CASSYSPRGNQPQHF

clone size: .
D gene: TRBD1
V gene: TRBV29-1
J gene: TRBJ1-1
CDR3 DNA: TGCAGCGTTGAAGAGCGCAGGGGGGGGGACACTGAAGCTTTCTTT
CDR3 protein: CSVEERRGGDTEAFF

clone size: .
D gene: TRBD1
V gene: TRBV29-1
J gene: TRBJ2-7
CDR3 DNA: TGCAGCGTTGCTACGGGACAGGTGTACGAGCAGTACTTC
CDR3 protein: CSVATGQVYEQYF

clone size: few
D gene: TRBD1
V gene: TRBV29-1
J gene: TRBJ1-5
CDR3 DNA: TGCAGCGCCGGACAGGGGGCCGATCAGCCCCAGCATTTT
CDR3 protein: CSAGQGADQPQHF

clone size: once
D gene: TRBD2
V gene: TRBV12-3/TRBV12-4
J gene: TRBJ2-5
CDR3 DNA: TGTGCCAGCAGTCCGAGCGGGACCTTCCAAGAGACCCAGTACTTC
CDR3 protein: CASSPSGTFQETQYF

clone size: .
D gene: .
V gene: TRBV5-1
J gene: TRBJ1-4
CDR3 DNA: TGCGCCAGCAGCTTTTCCGGGACACATAATGAAAAACTGTTTTTT
CDR3 protein: CASSFSGTHNEKLFF

clone size: .
D gene: .
V gene: TRBV4-1
J gene: TRBJ1-1
CDR3 DNA: TGCGCCAGCAGCCAAGATATACCCGGCACTGAAGCTTTCTTT
CDR3 protein: CASSQDIPGTEAFF

clone size: .
D gene: .
V gene: TRBV19
J gene: TRBJ2-1
CDR3 DNA: TGTGCCAGTAGTCCCAGGGCCGTTTACAATGAGCAGTTCTTC
CDR3 protein: CASSPRAVYNEQFF

clone size: few
D gene: .
V gene: TRBV30
J gene: TRBJ1-6
CDR3 DNA: TGTGCCTGGAGTGGGGGCCTCAACAATAATTCACCCCTCCACTTT
CDR3 protein: CAWSGGLNNNSPLHF

clone size: .
D gene: .
V gene: TRBV2
J gene: TRBJ2-7
CDR3 DNA: TGTGCCAGCAGCGGCGACGGATCAAGCATATACGAGCAGTACTTC
CDR3 protein: CASSGDGSSIYEQYF

clone size: .
D gene: .
V gene: TRBV4-1
J gene: TRBJ1-1
CDR3 DNA: TGCGCCAGCAGCCAGATGGGACATGGGAACACTGAAGCTTTCTTT
CDR3 protein: CASSQMGHGNTEAFF

clone size: .
D gene: .
V gene: TRBV16
J gene: TRBJ1-5
CDR3 DNA: TGTGCCAGCAGCCTATTTTGGGTAGAACACAATCAGCCCCAGCATTTT
CDR3 protein: CASSLFWVEHNQPQHF

clone size: .
D gene: TRBD1
V gene: TRBV29-1
J gene: TRBJ2-5
CDR3 DNA: TGCAGCGTTGATGGTGGACAGGGGGCATCTGTGACCCAGTACTTC
CDR3 protein: CSVDGGQGASVTQYF

clone size: many
D gene: .
V gene: TRBV10-2
J gene: TRBJ1-2
CDR3 DNA: TGCGCCAGCAGGACGGACAGAGCTAACTATGGCTACACCTTC
CDR3 protein: CASRTDRANYGYTF

clone size: many
D gene: .
V gene: TRBV19
J gene: TRBJ1-3
CDR3 DNA: TGTGCCAGTAGTATCGGAGGGTCTGTTGGAAACACCATATATTTT
CDR3 protein: CASSIGGSVGNTIYF

clone size: many
D gene: .
V gene: TRBV20-1
J gene: TRBJ2-2
CDR3 DNA: TGCAGTGCTAGAGTAGCCACAACCGGGGAGCTGTTTTTT
CDR3 protein: CSARVATTGELFF

clone size: .
D gene: .
V gene: TRBV25-1
J gene: TRBJ1-6
CDR3 DNA: TGTGCCAGCATGAGAGGGAGCTCCTATAATTCACCCCTCCACTTT
CDR3 protein: CASMRGSSYNSPLHF

clone size: many
D gene: .
V gene: TRBV11-2
J gene: TRBJ1-1
CDR3 DNA: TGTGCCAGCAGCTTAGATTTGTTCTCTGAAGCTTTCTTT
CDR3 protein: CASSLDLFSEAFF

clone size: .
D gene: .
V gene: TRBV21-1
J gene: TRBJ1-6
CDR3 DNA: TGTGCCAGCAGCAGATCAGTTGATTCACCCCTCCACTTT
CDR3 protein: CASSRSVDSPLHF

clone size: .
D gene: .
V gene: TRBV19
J gene: TRBJ1-6
CDR3 DNA: TGTGCCAGTAGTATGACTACGGGGTACGGTTCACCCCTCCACTTT
CDR3 protein: CASSMTTGYGSPLHF

clone size: .
D gene: .
V gene: TRBV7-9
J gene: TRBJ1-1
CDR3 DNA: TGTGCCAGCAGCAACCCGCTGGAGGCGACTGAAGCTTTCTTT
CDR3 protein: CASSNPLEATEAFF

clone size: many
D gene: .
V gene: TRBV4-2
J gene: TRBJ1-5
CDR3 DNA: TGTGCCAGCAGCCAGGGGGCTCGGGACAATCAGCCCCAGCATTTT
CDR3 protein: CASSQGARDNQPQHF

clone size: many
D gene: .
V gene: TRBV11-2
J gene: TRBJ1-1
CDR3 DNA: TGTGCCAGCAGCTTAGGGGGAGGACAGCTTGAAGCTTTCTTT
CDR3 protein: CASSLGGGQLEAFF

clone size: many
D gene: .
V gene: TRBV25-1
J gene: TRBJ1-2
CDR3 DNA: TGTGCCAGCCGGAACGCAGGGCTTAACTATGGCTACACCTTC
CDR3 protein: CASRNAGLNYGYTF

clone size: .
D gene: .
V gene: TRBV29-1
J gene: TRBJ2-7
CDR3 DNA: TGCAGCGTCCTCAGAACGGAAAGCTCCTACGAGCAGTACTTC
CDR3 protein: CSVLRTESSYEQYF

clone size: .
D gene: TRBD1
V gene: TRBV25-1
J gene: TRBJ1-2
CDR3 DNA: TGTGCCAGCAGTGAGACAGGGCATGACGCTGGCTACACCTTC
CDR3 protein: CASSETGHDAGYTF

clone size: .
D gene: .
V gene: TRBV7-9
J gene: TRBJ1-2
CDR3 DNA: TGTGCCAGCAGTGCTAGTGGCCTTAGGGTGGGGGACAACTATGGCTACACCTTC
CDR3 protein: CASSASGLRVGDNYGYTF

clone size: .
D gene: .
V gene: TRBV7-9
J gene: TRBJ2-6
CDR3 DNA: TGTGCCAGCGGTTGGGGGGCCGGGGCCAACGTCCTGACTTTC
CDR3 protein: CASGWGAGANVLTF

clone size: once
D gene: TRBD1
V gene: TRBV11-2
J gene: TRBJ1-6
CDR3 DNA: TGTGCCAGCAGCTCGTCCGGGACAGGGAGAGTATCACCCCTCCACTTT
CDR3 protein: CASSSSGTGRVSPLHF